The count of the clone carrying this T cell receptor beta chain is one. Only in-frame clones appear in the TCRdb table, and some are missing; sequencing was by immunoSEQ multiplex PCR. The sample lists 65,000 to 90,000 clones, 80% to 90% seen once, with around 18% in the top ten. The sample belongs to a study of control samples from healthy donors and cancer patients. Sequenced: blood. The receptor comes from a man aged 45-60 years in good health.

CDR3 DNA: TGTGCCAGCAGTCCTAGCTTTCTAACGGATACGCAGTATTTT. Its protein product is CASSPSFLTDTQYF. This sequence joins TRBV6-4 and TRBJ2-3; TRBD2 might be the D (5 bases). CDR1 is MRHNA and CDR2 is SNTAGT in the germline V gene. The CDR3 covers 14 residues. V lost 5 bases and J lost 6, with 15 bases in between.